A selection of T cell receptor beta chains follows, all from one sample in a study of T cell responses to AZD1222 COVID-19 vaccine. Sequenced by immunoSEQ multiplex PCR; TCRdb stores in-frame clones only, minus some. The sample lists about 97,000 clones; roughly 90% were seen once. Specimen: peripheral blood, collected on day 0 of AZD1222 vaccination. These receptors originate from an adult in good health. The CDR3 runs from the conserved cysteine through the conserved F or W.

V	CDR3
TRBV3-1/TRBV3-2	CASSQGFENTEAFF
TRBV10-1	CASSEATETNEKLFF
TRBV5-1	CASSLVVAGDNPYEQYF
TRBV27	CASSQGQGRYGYTF
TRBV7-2	CASSLPGASGNTIYF
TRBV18	CASSPQSNSNQPQHF
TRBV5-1	CASSTGELAGESSYEQYF
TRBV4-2	CASSQKDNGAFF
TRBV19	CASSTLWDSNSGANVLTF
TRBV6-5	CASSLREDYGYTF
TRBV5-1	CASSLGRETQYF
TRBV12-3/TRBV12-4	CASSLAQETQYF
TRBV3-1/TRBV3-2	CASSLSPGSHQPQHF
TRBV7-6	CASSSNPTGSTNEKLFF
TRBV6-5	CASSYSDRGNTIYF
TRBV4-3	CASSRQVDLNTEAFF
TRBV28	CASSLNLLEQYF
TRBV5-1	CASFVTSGARDTQYF
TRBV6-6	CASNSDSFSYEQYF
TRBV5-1	CASSPGLAESNEQFF
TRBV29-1	CSVAGTRDNEQFF
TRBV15	CATSRDDLWGGYGPLHF
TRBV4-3	CASSQDVIWVTEAFF
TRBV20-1	CSVGVQETQYF
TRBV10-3	CAISSGPNTGELFF
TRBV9	CASSEGTTIIHTEAFF
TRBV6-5	CASSSQGRQQETQYF
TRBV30	CAWSPFRTGQGFTGELFF
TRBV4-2	CASSQTHTQGLGPQHF
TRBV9	CASSEKGLAGIYNEQFF
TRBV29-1	CSVTQGVTEAFF
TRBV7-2	CASSSSGTARREAFF
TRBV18	CASSPNFGTGGANQPQHF
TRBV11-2	CASSLDPTGWGSYGYTF
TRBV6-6	CASSYSSGQDQPQHF
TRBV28	CASGTGGFNQPQHF
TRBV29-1	CSVEGRSYEQYF
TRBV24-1	CATSDLIVNEQYF
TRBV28	CASSPGTREGSEQFF
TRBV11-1	CASSSRTDTQYF
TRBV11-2	CASSFVGYEQYF
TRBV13	CASSTWDRREPHTEAFF
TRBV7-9	CASSSARGQGNQPQHF
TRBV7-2	CASSLGTLQGQPQHF